This paragraph covers one TCR beta chain sequence. The data originate from a study of cytomegalovirus exposure and HLA in healthy donors. With 60 Vbeta and 13 Jbeta primers, the PCR was carried out. Libraries were prepared by immunoSEQ multiplex PCR; TCRdb keeps only in-frame clonotypes and omits some of them. The data contain roughly 130,000 clones, roughly 80% of them singletons. Germline V gene lookup returns CDR1 SGHTA and CDR2 FQGNSA. Trimming cost V 5 bases and J 4 bases, with 14 bases left between them. The CDR3 runs to 15 residues. What was sequenced was PBMCs. The J gene is TRBJ2-2, the V gene TRBV7-2; the D gene is possibly TRBD1 (6 bases). This receptor was identified in a male donor in good health and CMV-seropositive. The CDR3 DNA sequence: TGTGCCAGCAGCCGGACAGCCTCGGGCACCGGGGAGCTGTTTTTT. Translation: CASSRTASGTGELFF.